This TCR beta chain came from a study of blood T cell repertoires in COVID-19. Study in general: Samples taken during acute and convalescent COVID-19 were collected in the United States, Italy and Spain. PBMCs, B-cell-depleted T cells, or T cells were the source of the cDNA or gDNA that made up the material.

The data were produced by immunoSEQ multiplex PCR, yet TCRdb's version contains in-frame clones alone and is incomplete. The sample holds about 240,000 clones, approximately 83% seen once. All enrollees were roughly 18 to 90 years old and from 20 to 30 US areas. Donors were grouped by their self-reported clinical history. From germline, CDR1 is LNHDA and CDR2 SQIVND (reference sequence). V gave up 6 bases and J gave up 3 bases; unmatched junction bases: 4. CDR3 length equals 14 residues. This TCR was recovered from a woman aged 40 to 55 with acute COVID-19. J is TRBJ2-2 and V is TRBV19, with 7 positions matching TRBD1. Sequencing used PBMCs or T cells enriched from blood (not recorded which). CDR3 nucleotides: TGTGCCAGTAGCCCCGACAGGGACACCGGGGAGCTGTTTTTT. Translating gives CASSPDRDTGELFF.